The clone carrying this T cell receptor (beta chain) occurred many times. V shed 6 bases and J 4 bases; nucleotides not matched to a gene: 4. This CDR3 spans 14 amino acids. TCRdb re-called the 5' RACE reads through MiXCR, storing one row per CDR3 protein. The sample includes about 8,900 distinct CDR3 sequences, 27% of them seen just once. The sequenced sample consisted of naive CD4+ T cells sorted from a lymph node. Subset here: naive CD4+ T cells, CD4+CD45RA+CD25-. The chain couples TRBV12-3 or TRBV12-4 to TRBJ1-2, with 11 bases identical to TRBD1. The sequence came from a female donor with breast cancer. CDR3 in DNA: TGTGCCAGCAGCCGGACAGGGGGCGGCTATGGCTACACCTTC. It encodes CASSRTGGGYGYTF.